This T cell receptor beta chain was captured by sequencing in a study of neurological immune-mediated disorders. Between the trimmed V and J ends, which lost 4 bases and 1 base, there was a span of 10 bases. The CDR3 has 13 residues. Germline assignment: CDR1 DFQATT and CDR2 SNEGSKA (reference sequence). The cDNA was generated by 5'RACE with 10-nucleotide random UMIs. Every sequencing run returned over 190 million TCR-beta sequences, which were derived from 15-18 subjects. TCRdb reprocessed the 5' RACE reads with MiXCR, giving one entry per CDR3 protein. The table lists some 24,000 distinct CDR3 sequences, roughly an eighth of them singletons, with roughly 16% in the top ten. On this clonotype: Antigen: not known.

Findings and limits, study-wide: Expansion of TCR clones was greatest in HTLV-1-associated myelopathy and smallest in multiple sclerosis, where it fell below that of healthy controls. No expanded-clone CDR3 amino acid sequence recurred across subjects, suggesting private TCR-beta repertoires.

This clonotype originated in a woman aged 40 to 50 with HTLV-1-associated myelopathy (HAM/TSP). This chain uses TRBV20-1 with TRBJ1-1; unclear D gene. The sequenced sample consisted of PBMCs. The CDR3 DNA is TGCAGTGCTAACGGGCTCGGGAACACTGAAGCTTTCTTT. Translated: CSANGLGNTEAFF.